Below are 25 T cell receptor beta chains sequenced from a single sample in a study of T cell responses to AZD1222 COVID-19 vaccine. Profiling relied on immunoSEQ multiplex PCR, and the TCRdb table lists in-frame clones only, not all of them. Seen here are 100,000 to 150,000 clones, over 75% observed once, and the top ten hold about 7.8%. The sample in question was peripheral blood, obtained on day 0 of AZD1222 vaccination. These TCRs come from an adult in good health.

This rearrangement joins TRBV7-2 to TRBJ2-1; D is ambiguous. The CDR3 consists of 14 residues. Trimming shortened V by 5 bases and J by 4 bases, and 12 bases separated the two germline ends. Germline loops: CDR1 SGHTA, CDR2 FQGNSA. In DNA form, the CDR3 reads TGTGCCAGCAGCCCGGGCCCATTGTACAATGAGCAGTTCTTC. Translated, it gives CASSPGPLYNEQFF. Supplemented by reference TRBV7-2 and TRBJ2-1, the full variable domain reads GAGVSQSPSNKVTEKGKDVELRCDPISGHTALYWYRQSLGQGLEFLIYFQGNSAPDKSGLPSDRFSAERTGGSVSTLTIQRTQQEDSAVYLCASSPGPLYNEQFFGPGTRLTVL.

This chain connects TRBV11-3 to TRBJ2-2; D might be TRBD1 (6 bases). This CDR3 is built from 13 residues. Germline lookup yields CDR1 SGHNT and CDR2 YENEEA. Trimming removed 1 base at V and 14 bases at J, with 14 bases between. The chain's CDR3 is CASSLGGQGELFF. CDR3 nucleotides: TGTGCCAGCAGCTTAGGGGGGCAGGGTGAACTGTTTTTT.

Only a few counts were recorded for this clone. The V and J genes are TRBV20-1 and TRBJ1-5; no definite D call. This CDR3 spans 15 amino acids. Trimming took 3 bases from V and 0 from J, leaving 12 bases between them. CDR1 and CDR2 from the germline V gene are DFQATT and SNEGSKA (reference sequence). This CDR3 is CSASKGSYSNQPQHF. In DNA form, the CDR3 reads TGCAGTGCTAGTAAGGGATCTTATAGCAATCAGCCCCAGCATTTT.

The V call is TRBV28, the J call TRBJ1-2, with 11 bases that match TRBD1. The trim removed 5 bases at V and 8 bases at J, leaving 13 bases unmatched. Germline V lookup: CDR1 MDHEN, CDR2 SYDVKM. The length of the CDR3 is 16 residues. As DNA, the CDR3 is TGTGCCAGCAGTCCCCCCCGGACAGGGGGCCCGGGGGGCTACACCTTC. As protein: CASSPPRTGGPGGYTF.

This clone was picked up a small number of times. CDR3 nucleotide sequence: TGTGCCAGCAGTTCCGGGTTAAACTATGGCTACACCTTC. This codes for CASSSGLNYGYTF. This chain connects TRBV28 to TRBJ1-2; the D is unclear. Germline V CDR1 and CDR2: MDHEN, SYDVKM. The CDR3 covers 13 residues. The germline V and J ends were trimmed by 4 bases and 2 bases, with 8 bases remaining between them.

The rearrangement joins TRBV5-8 to TRBJ1-3; 10 nucleotides match TRBD1. Germline trimming cut 4 bases from V and 8 bases from J; bases unmatched to any gene: 3. This CDR3 comprises 13 residues. Germline values: CDR1 SGHTS, CDR2 YDEGEE. CDR3 bases: TGTGCCAGCAGCCTGGACAGGGGGGACACCATATATTTT. Its translation is CASSLDRGDTIYF.

This clone was counted only a few times. The gene calls are TRBV12-3 or TRBV12-4 and TRBJ1-1; D is perhaps TRBD1 (5 bases). This CDR3 is 13 amino acids long. V lost 3 bases, J lost 5 bases, and 10 bases lay in between. Written as DNA, the CDR3 is TGTGCCAGCAGTTTTTCAGGGCGGACTGAAGCTTTCTTT. Its translation is CASSFSGRTEAFF.

The gene calls are TRBV28 and TRBJ1-1; 7 nucleotides line up with TRBD1. Germline V gene data show CDR1 as MDHEN and CDR2 as SYDVKM. With V trimmed by 5 bases and J by 1 base, 7 bases remained unmatched. The CDR3 runs to 15 residues. The DNA for the CDR3 is TGTGCCAGCAGTCGACAGGGTGAATGGAACACTGAAGCTTTCTTT. Translated: CASSRQGEWNTEAFF.

The chain carries TRBV19 and TRBJ2-1; 8 nucleotides align to TRBD1. This CDR3 region has 15 residues. CDR1 and CDR2 (germline): LNHDA, SQIVND (reference sequence). Trimming removed 2 bases from V and 4 bases from J; junction bases left unmatched: 4. The CDR3, as DNA: TGTGCCAGTAGTATAATAAGGGACAGGTACAATGAGCAGTTCTTC. Its protein is CASSIIRDRYNEQFF. Supplemented by reference TRBV19 and TRBJ2-1, the full variable domain reads DGGITQSPKYLFRKEGQNVTLSCEQNLNHDAMYWYRQDPGQGLRLIYYSQIVNDFQKGDIAEGYSVSREKKESFPLTVTSAQKNPTAFYLCASSIIRDRYNEQFFGPGTRLTVL.

This sequence joins TRBV5-4 and TRBJ2-2, with TRBD2 matching over 7 bases. The CDR3 consists of 17 residues. V was clipped by 3 bases and J by 3 bases; unmatched bases: 11. CDR1 and CDR2 (germline): SGHNT, YYREEE (reference sequence). The CDR3 nucleotides are TGTGCCAGCAGCTCCTGGTCCGGGACTACCGACACCGGGGAGCTGTTTTTT. This sequence encodes CASSSWSGTTDTGELFF.

This clone showed up just a few times. The rearrangement joins TRBV27 to TRBJ1-2; 8 bases fit TRBD1. CDR3 size: 13 residues. CDR1 MNHEY and CDR2 SMNVEV come from the germline V gene (reference sequence). Losses at the gene ends were 4 bases for V and 7 bases for J; bases not matched to a gene: 5. In DNA, the CDR3 is TGTGCCAGCAGTTCCCACAGGGGGACTGGCTACACCTTC. Protein: CASSSHRGTGYTF.

The chain carries TRBV28 and TRBJ1-4, with D tentatively TRBD1 (5 bases). V lost 3 bases and J lost 3, with 8 bases in between. The CDR3 is 14 amino acids. Germline V gives CDR1 MDHEN, CDR2 SYDVKM. The CDR3 nucleotides are TGTGCCAGCAGTTTGCCAGGGTCTAATGAAAAACTGTTTTTT. Its translation is CASSLPGSNEKLFF.

The chain joins TRBV11-3 to TRBJ1-1; D is possibly TRBD1 (6 bases). Looked up from germline, CDR1 is SGHNT and CDR2 is YENEEA. The CDR3 sequence is 14 residues long. The germline V and J ends were trimmed by 6 bases and 4 bases, with 15 bases remaining between them. DNA of the CDR3: TGTGCCAGCAGTCTAGCGGCAGGGGCCACTGAAGCTTTCTTT. This sequence encodes CASSLAAGATEAFF.

This rearrangement joins TRBV10-3 to TRBJ2-7, with 7 bases aligning to TRBD1. Unmatched junction bases numbered 8, after V lost 6 bases and J lost 0 bases. This CDR3 spans 15 amino acids. CDR1 is ENHRY, CDR2 SYGVKD, per germline. The CDR3 spells CAISPGQMGSYEQYF. The CDR3 DNA follows: TGTGCCATCAGCCCGGGACAGATGGGCTCCTACGAGCAGTACTTC.

This chain links TRBV28 with TRBJ2-3, with a weak D call TRBD2 (5 bases). Germline values: CDR1 MDHEN, CDR2 SYDVKM. The CDR3 is 14 amino acids. V shed 5 bases and J shed 0 bases, with 9 bases lying between them. The CDR3 reads CASSPGLSTDTQYF. CDR3 DNA: TGTGCCAGCAGTCCCGGACTCAGCACAGATACGCAGTATTTT. The full variable domain, completed using reference TRBV28 and TRBJ2-3, is DVKVTQSSRYLVKRTGEKVFLECVQDMDHENMFWYRQDPGLGLRLIYFSYDVKMKEKGDIPEGYSVSREKKERFSLILESASTNQTSMYLCASSPGLSTDTQYFGPGTRLTVL.

This clone appeared a few times. The chain carries TRBV7-2 and TRBJ2-3, with 7 bases fitting TRBD2. The CDR3 runs to 15 residues. J gave up 0 bases and V 4 bases, and 4 bases lay outside the gene matches. The germline V gene has CDR1 SGHTA and CDR2 FQGNSA. The CDR3, as DNA: TGTGCCAGCAGCTACCTAGCGGTCAGCACAGATACGCAGTATTTT. Protein: CASSYLAVSTDTQYF.

This clone was seen a single time. The CDR3 bases are TGTGCCAGTAGTGGGGGGGCAACTAATGAAAAACTGTTTTTT. Protein sequence: CASSGGATNEKLFF. The chain links TRBV19 to TRBJ1-4; perhaps TRBD1 as D (5 bases). V lost 5 bases, J lost 0 bases, and 7 bases lay in between. The CDR3 has 14 residues. The germline CDR1 and CDR2 sequences are LNHDA and SQIVND (reference sequence).

The chain uses TRBV11-3 and TRBJ2-1; 11 bases agree with TRBD2. Germline V gives CDR1 SGHNT, CDR2 YENEEA. The V gene end was trimmed by 0 bases and the J gene end by 7 bases; junction bases not matched to a gene: 5. This CDR3 comprises 16 residues. The CDR3 loop reads CASSLELAGGRNEQFF. The CDR3 nucleotides are TGTGCCAGCAGCTTAGAGTTAGCGGGAGGGAGGAATGAGCAGTTCTTC. Full variable domain (outside the CDR3, taken from reference TRBV11-3 and TRBJ2-1): EAGVVQSPRYKIIEKKQPVAFWCNPISGHNTLYWYLQNLGQGPELLIRYENEEAVDDSQLPKDRFSAERLKGVDSTLKIQPAELGDSAVYLCASSLELAGGRNEQFFGPGTRLTVL.

The genes are TRBV10-3 and TRBJ1-5, with unresolved D. CDR3 size: 12 residues. CDR1 is ENHRY and CDR2 is SYGVKD in the germline V gene. Trimming stripped 0 bases from V and 5 bases from J, with 2 bases between. The CDR3 bases are TGTGCCATCAGTGAGTCGGATCAGCCCCAGCATTTT. Translation gives CAISESDQPQHF.

This CDR3 reads CASSIRGQGILRKEKGQFF. The CDR3 DNA sequence: TGTGCCAGTAGTATCCGAGGACAGGGGATTCTTCGTAAAGAAAAAGGGCAGTTCTTC. This chain connects TRBV19 to TRBJ2-1, with 9 bases lining up with TRBD1. CDR3 length: 19 residues. The ends lost 3 bases at V and 12 bases at J; junction bases unmatched: 24. Germline-derived CDR1 and CDR2 are LNHDA and SQIVND (reference sequence).

J is TRBJ2-3 and V is TRBV5-1, with TRBD2 as a possible D gene (6 bases). Looked up from germline, CDR1 is SGHRS and CDR2 is YFSETQ. V was clipped by 2 bases and J by 2 bases, with 9 bases between them. The CDR3 consists of 14 residues. The CDR3 bases are TGCGCCAGCAGCTTACTAGCAGACACAGATACGCAGTATTTT. Translated, it gives CASSLLADTDTQYF.

The chain recombines TRBV7-8 with TRBJ2-6; D tentatively fits TRBD1 or TRBD2 (5 bases each). Trimming stripped 2 bases from V and 1 base from J, with 12 bases between. The germline gives CDR1 SGHVS, CDR2 FQNEAQ. The CDR3 extends over 17 amino acids. CDR3 in amino acids: CASSLRPGRSGANVLTF. The CDR3 coding sequence is TGTGCCAGCAGCTTAAGACCAGGGAGATCTGGGGCCAACGTCCTGACTTTC.

The chain joins TRBV28 to TRBJ1-1; D is uncertain. This CDR3 has 14 residues. Per the germline V gene, CDR1 is MDHEN and CDR2 is SYDVKM. V was trimmed by 4 bases and J by 5 bases, leaving 14 bases between them. CDR3 amino acids: CASSSVGLRTEAFF. CDR3 nucleotides: TGTGCCAGCAGTTCCGTCGGCCTGAGGACTGAAGCTTTCTTT.

The chain uses TRBV7-8 and TRBJ2-1, with 9 bases aligning to TRBD2. V lost 5 bases, J lost 7 bases, and 9 bases stayed unmatched. The CDR3 contains 15 residues. Looked up from germline, CDR1 is SGHVS and CDR2 is FQNEAQ. The CDR3 bases are TGTGCCAGCAGCCCTTCGGCGGGAGGGGGAAATGAGCAGTTCTTC. Amino acid sequence: CASSPSAGGGNEQFF. The full variable domain, completed using reference TRBV7-8 and TRBJ2-1, is GAGVSQSPRYKVAKRGQDVALRCDPISGHVSLFWYQQALGQGPEFLTYFQNEAQLDKSGLPSDRFFAERPEGSVSTLKIQRTQQEDSAVYLCASSPSAGGGNEQFFGPGTRLTVL.

The chain combines TRBV7-9 with TRBJ1-3, with a possible D match to TRBD1 (5 bases). The CDR3 consists of 14 residues. V shed 5 bases and J shed 0 bases, with 8 bases lying between them. Germline lookup yields CDR1 SEHNR and CDR2 FQNEAQ (reference sequence). The CDR3 DNA follows: TGTGCCAGCAGCCCAGACAGCTCTGGAAACACCATATATTTT. Translating gives CASSPDSSGNTIYF.